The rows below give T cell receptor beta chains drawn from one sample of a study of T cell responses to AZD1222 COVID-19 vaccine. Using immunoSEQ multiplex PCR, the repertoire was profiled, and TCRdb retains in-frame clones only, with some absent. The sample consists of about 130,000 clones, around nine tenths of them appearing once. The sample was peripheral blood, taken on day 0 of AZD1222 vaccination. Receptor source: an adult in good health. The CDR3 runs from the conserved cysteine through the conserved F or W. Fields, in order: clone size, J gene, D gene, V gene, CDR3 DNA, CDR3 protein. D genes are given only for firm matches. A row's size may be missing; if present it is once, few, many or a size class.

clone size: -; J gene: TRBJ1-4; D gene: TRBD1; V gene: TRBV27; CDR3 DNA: TGTGCCAGCTACAGGGGAGGTCCTAAAGGGATAGGAAAACTGTTTTTT; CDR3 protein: CASYRGGPKGIGKLFF
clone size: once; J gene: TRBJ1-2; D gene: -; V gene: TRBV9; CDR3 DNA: TGTGCCAGCAGCTTCCCCCATCGGCCCGACCGTAACTATGGCTACACCTTC; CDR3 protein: CASSFPHRPDRNYGYTF
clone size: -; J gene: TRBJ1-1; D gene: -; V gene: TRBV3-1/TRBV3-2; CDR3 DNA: TGTGCCAGCAGCCAAGAACCATCTGCAGCTTTCTTT; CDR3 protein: CASSQEPSAAFF
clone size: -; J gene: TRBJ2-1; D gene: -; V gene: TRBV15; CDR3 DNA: TGTGCCACCAGCTCCGGGCCTCCCAGGGACGGTGAGCAGTTCTTC; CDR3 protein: CATSSGPPRDGEQFF
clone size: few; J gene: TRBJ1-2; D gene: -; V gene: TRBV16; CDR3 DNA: TGTGCCAGCAGCCGGGTAGGGTTACGCGATGGCTACACCTTC; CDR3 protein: CASSRVGLRDGYTF
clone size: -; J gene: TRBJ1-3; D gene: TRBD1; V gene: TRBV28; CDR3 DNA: TGTGCCAGCAGTTTACCCCCGGGACAGTTCTCTGGAAACACCATATATTTT; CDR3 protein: CASSLPPGQFSGNTIYF
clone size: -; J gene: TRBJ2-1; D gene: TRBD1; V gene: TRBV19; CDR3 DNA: TGTGCCAGTAGTATACGGACAGGGGGCATAAATGAGCAGTTCTTC; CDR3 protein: CASSIRTGGINEQFF
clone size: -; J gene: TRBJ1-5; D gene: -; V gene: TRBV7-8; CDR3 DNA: TGTGCCAGCGGCCTTAGAACACCGGGGGAGGGTCAGCCCCAGCATTTT; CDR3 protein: CASGLRTPGEGQPQHF
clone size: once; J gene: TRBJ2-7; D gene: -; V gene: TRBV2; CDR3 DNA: TGTGCCAGCAGTGTGCGGACAGACTACGAGCAGTACTTC; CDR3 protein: CASSVRTDYEQYF
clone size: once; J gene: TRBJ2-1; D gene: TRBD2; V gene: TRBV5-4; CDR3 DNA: TGTGCCAGCAGCTTGGGGAATAGCGGGAGTCAGAACAATGAGCAGTTCTTC; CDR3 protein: CASSLGNSGSQNNEQFF
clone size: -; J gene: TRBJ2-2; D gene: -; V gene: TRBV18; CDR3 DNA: TGTGCCAGCTCACCGCGGGGAGCCGGGGAGCTGTTTTTT; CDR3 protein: CASSPRGAGELFF
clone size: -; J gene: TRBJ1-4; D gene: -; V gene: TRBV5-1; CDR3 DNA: TGCGCCAGCAGCTCCTGGGACTCCCGGGCTAATGAAAAACTGTTTTTT; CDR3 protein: CASSSWDSRANEKLFF
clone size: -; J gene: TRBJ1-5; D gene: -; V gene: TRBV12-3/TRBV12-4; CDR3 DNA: TGTGCCAGCACCCAAAGAGAAAATCAGCCCCAGCATTTT; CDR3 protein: CASTQRENQPQHF
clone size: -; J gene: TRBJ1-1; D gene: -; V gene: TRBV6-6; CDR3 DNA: TGTGCCAGCTTCCAGGGTAACACTGAAGCTTTCTTT; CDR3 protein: CASFQGNTEAFF
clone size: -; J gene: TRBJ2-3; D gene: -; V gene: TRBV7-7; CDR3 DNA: TGTGCCAGCAGCTCCAAGGGCGCTGGAGATACGCAGTATTTT; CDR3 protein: CASSSKGAGDTQYF
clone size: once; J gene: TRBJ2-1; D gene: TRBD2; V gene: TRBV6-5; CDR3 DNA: TGTGCCAGCCGGCTAGCGGGAGGGTACAATGAGCAGTTCTTC; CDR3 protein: CASRLAGGYNEQFF
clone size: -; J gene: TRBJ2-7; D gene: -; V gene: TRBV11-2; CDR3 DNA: TGTGCCATCAAAATGACAGGACTAACCTACGAGCAGTACTTC; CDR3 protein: CAIKMTGLTYEQYF
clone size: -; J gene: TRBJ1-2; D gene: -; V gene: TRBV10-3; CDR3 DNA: TGTGCCATCAGTGAGTCGAAGGGGGTAGGGGGCTACACCTTC; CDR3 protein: CAISESKGVGGYTF
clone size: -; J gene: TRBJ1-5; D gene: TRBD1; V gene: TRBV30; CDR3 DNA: TGTGCCTGGAGTGTAGGGGACAGGAGCAATCAGCCCCAGCATTTT; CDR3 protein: CAWSVGDRSNQPQHF
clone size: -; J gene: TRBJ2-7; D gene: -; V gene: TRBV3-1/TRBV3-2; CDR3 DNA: TGTGCCAGCAGCCCAAAGCCGGGACCCCCGCCATACGAGCAGTACTTC; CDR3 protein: CASSPKPGPPPYEQYF
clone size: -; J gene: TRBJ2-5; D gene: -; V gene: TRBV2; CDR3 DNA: TGTGCCAGCAGTGAGGAAGAGACCCAGTACTTC; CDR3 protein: CASSEEETQYF
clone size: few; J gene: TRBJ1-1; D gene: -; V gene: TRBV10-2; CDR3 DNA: TGCGCCAGCAGTGAACAGGGTTTTACTGAAGCTTTCTTT; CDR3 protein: CASSEQGFTEAFF
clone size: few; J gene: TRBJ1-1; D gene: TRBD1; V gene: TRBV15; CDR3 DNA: TGTGCCACCAGCAGAGGGCAGGGGGCTAGGGCTGAAGCTTTCTTT; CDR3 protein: CATSRGQGARAEAFF
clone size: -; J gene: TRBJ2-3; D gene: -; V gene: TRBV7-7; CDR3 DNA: TGTGCCAGCAGCACCGGGACAAGGAGCACAGATACGCAGTATTTT; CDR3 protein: CASSTGTRSTDTQYF
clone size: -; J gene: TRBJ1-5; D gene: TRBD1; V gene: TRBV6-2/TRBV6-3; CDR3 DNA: TGTGCCAGCAGTCGACAGGGGGCGCCAGCCCAGCCCCAGCATTTT; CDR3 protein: CASSRQGAPAQPQHF
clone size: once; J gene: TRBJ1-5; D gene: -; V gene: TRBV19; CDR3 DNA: TGTGCCAGTAGTATATACAGGGCGGTGGGTCAGCCCCAGCATTTT; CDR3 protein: CASSIYRAVGQPQHF
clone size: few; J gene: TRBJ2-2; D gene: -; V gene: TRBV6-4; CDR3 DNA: TGTGCCAGCAGTAAATACCAGTCGGAGATTAACACCGGGGAGCTGTTTTTT; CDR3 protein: CASSKYQSEINTGELFF
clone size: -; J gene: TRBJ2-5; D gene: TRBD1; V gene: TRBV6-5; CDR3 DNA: TGTGCCAGCAGTTATACAAGGACAGGGGAGACCCAGTACTTC; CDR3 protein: CASSYTRTGETQYF
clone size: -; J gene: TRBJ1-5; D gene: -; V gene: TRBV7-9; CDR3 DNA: TGTGCCAGCAGCTGGGGGCCAGTGAACAATCAGCCCCAGCATTTT; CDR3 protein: CASSWGPVNNQPQHF
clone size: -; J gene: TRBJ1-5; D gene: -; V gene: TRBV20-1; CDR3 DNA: TGCAGTGCTAGTCATAGCAATCAGCCCCAGCATTTT; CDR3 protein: CSASHSNQPQHF
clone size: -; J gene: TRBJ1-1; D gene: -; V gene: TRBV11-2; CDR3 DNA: TGTGCCAGCAGCTTAGGGGCCAGGGAGAACACTGAAGCTTTCTTT; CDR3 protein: CASSLGARENTEAFF
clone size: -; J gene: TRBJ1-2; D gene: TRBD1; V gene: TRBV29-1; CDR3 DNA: TGCAGTTCAGGGGACAGGGAGAAAGATGGCTACACCTTC; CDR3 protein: CSSGDREKDGYTF
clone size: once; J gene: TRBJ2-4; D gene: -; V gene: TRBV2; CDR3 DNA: TGTGCCAGCAGTGTGAACAGGGTCGGTGACATTCAGTACTTC; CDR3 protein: CASSVNRVGDIQYF
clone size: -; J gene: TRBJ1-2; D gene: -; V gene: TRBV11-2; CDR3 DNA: TGTGCCAGCAGCTCCCCGGGAGGGTACGCCCCTGGGGATGGCTACACCTTC; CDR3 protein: CASSSPGGYAPGDGYTF
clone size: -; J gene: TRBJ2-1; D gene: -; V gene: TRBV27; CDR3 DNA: TGTGCCAGCAGTTCCTCCGGGTTCCACAATGAGCAGTTCTTC; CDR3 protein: CASSSSGFHNEQFF
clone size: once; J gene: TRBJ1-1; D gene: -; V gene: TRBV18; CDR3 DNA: TGTGCCAGCTCACAGACAGACTTGAATTCTGAAGCTTTCTTT; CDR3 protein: CASSQTDLNSEAFF
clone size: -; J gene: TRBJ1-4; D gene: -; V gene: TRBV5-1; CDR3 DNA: TGCGCCAGCAGCTTGGGTCAGCGGGGGTTTGATGAAAAACTGTTTTTT; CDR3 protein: CASSLGQRGFDEKLFF
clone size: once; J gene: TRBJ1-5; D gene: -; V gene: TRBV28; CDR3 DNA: TGTGCCAGCAGCCAGGACGCCCTCAATCAGCCCCAGCATTTT; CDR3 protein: CASSQDALNQPQHF
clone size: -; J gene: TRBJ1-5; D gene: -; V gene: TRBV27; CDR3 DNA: TGTGCCAGCAGTTTGTTCGACAATCAGCCCCAGCATTTT; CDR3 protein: CASSLFDNQPQHF
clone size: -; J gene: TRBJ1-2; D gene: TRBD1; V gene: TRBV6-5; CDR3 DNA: TGTGCCAGCAGTTCCGCCGGGACAGGGCATGGCTACACCTTC; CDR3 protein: CASSSAGTGHGYTF
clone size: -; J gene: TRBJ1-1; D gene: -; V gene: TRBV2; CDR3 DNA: TGTGCCAGTGAGCAGGCCCGATTGAACACTGAAGCTTTCTTT; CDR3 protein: CASEQARLNTEAFF
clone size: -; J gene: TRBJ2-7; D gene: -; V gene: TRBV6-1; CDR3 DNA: TGTGCCAGCAGTGAAGGGGGGACCGTTACCTACGAGCAGTACTTC; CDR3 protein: CASSEGGTVTYEQYF
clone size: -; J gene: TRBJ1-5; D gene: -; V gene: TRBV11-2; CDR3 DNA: TGTGCCAGCAGCGATGGAGGGGCCCAGCCCCAGCATTTT; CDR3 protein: CASSDGGAQPQHF
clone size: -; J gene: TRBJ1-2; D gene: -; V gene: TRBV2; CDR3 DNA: TGTGCCAGCAGGGGGGGACGGAACTATGGCTACACCTTC; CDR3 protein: CASRGGRNYGYTF
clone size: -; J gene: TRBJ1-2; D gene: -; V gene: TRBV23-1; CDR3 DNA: TGCGCCAGCAGTCAATACGGCTACACCTTC; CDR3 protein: CASSQYGYTF
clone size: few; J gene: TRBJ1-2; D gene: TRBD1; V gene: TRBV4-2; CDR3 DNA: TGTGCCAGCAGCCAGGCTGGACAGGGGGAGCTGAGCGACTATGGCTACACCTTC; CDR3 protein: CASSQAGQGELSDYGYTF
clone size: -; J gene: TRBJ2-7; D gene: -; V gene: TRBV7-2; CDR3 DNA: TGTGCCAGCAGCTTACCCAATAAGTCACTAGTTCTAACCTACGAGCAGTACTTC; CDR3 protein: CASSLPNKSLVLTYEQYF
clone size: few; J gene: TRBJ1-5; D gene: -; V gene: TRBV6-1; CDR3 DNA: TGTGCCAGCAGTGAAGCGCCAGAAAATCAGCCCCAGCATTTT; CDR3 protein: CASSEAPENQPQHF
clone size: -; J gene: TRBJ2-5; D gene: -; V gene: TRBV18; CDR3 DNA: TGTGCCAGCTCACCTTCCCGTGAGACCCAGTACTTC; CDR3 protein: CASSPSRETQYF
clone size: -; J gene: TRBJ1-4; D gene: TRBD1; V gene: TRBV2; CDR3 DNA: TGTGCCAGCAGTGAACAGGGGGATGAAAAACTGTTTTTT; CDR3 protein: CASSEQGDEKLFF
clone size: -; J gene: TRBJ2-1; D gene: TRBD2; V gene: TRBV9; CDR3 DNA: TGTGCCAGCAGCGCCCGCTCTAGCGGGGAAACAGCACATGAGCAGTTCTTC; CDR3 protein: CASSARSSGETAHEQFF
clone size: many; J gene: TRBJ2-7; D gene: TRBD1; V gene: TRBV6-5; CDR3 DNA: TGTGCCAGCAGTTACGGGACAGGGGCCTACGAGCAGTACTTC; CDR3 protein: CASSYGTGAYEQYF
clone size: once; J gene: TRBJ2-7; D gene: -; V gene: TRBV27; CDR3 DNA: TGTGCCAGCAGTCCACGACTCGGACTCGACTACGAGCAGTACTTC; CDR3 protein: CASSPRLGLDYEQYF
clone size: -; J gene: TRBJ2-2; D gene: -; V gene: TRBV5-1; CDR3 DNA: TGCGCCAGCAGCTTGAGCACAGGGACTAACACCGGGGAGCTGTTTTTT; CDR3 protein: CASSLSTGTNTGELFF
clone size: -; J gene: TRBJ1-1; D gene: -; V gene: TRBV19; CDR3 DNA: TGTGCCAGTAGTATAGGGAAGGGTGCGTTGGCTTTCTTT; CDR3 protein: CASSIGKGALAFF
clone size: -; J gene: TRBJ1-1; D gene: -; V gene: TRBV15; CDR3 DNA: TGTGCCACGTCCAAGGGCGGGACCCCCACTGAAGCTTTCTTT; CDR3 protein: CATSKGGTPTEAFF